These T cell receptor beta chains were read from a single sample in a study of OX40 agonist ivuxolimab in advanced cancers. The table came from immunoSEQ multiplex PCR; TCRdb's copy has only in-frame clones and leaves some out. The profile shows 45,000 to 70,000 clones, roughly 86% of them singletons. The sample was CD4+ or CD8+ T cells sorted from blood, taken in a trial of the OX40 agonist ivuxolimab. All receptors derive from an adult with an advanced solid tumor such as melanoma, head and neck, liver or kidney cancer. The CDR3 runs from the conserved cysteine through the conserved F or W. D genes are given only for firm matches. For some rows the clone size is stated as once, few or many, or as a class when expanded; others skip it.

v_gene	abundance	j_gene	d_gene	CDR3aa	CDR3nt
TRBV5-4	.	TRBJ2-7	.	CASSLAGGAPSYEQYF	TGTGCCAGCAGCTTGGCCGGAGGGGCACCCTCCTACGAGCAGTACTTC
TRBV19	.	TRBJ1-1	.	CASSIGDEAFF	TGTGCCAGTAGTATAGGGGATGAAGCTTTCTTT
TRBV4-1	.	TRBJ1-6	.	CASSPYRARSYNSPLHF	TGCGCCAGCAGCCCATACAGAGCCCGCTCCTATAATTCACCCCTCCACTTT
TRBV7-9	.	TRBJ2-1	.	CASSFRGHYNEQFF	TGTGCCAGCAGCTTTCGGGGCCACTACAATGAGCAGTTCTTC
TRBV29-1	.	TRBJ2-5	.	CSVPDAQETQYF	TGCAGCGTTCCCGACGCCCAAGAGACCCAGTACTTC
TRBV6-5	.	TRBJ2-1	TRBD2	CASSRVGLAGNEQFF	TGTGCCAGCAGCCGAGTAGGACTAGCGGGGAATGAGCAGTTCTTC
TRBV5-4	.	TRBJ1-1	.	CASSFGYMNTEAFF	TGTGCCAGCAGCTTCGGATACATGAACACTGAAGCTTTCTTT
TRBV7-7	.	TRBJ1-2	.	CASSYEWYGYTF	TGTGCTAGCAGCTATGAGTGGTATGGCTACACCTTC
TRBV4-1	.	TRBJ2-1	TRBD1	CASTDRARVNEQFF	TGCGCCAGCACGGACAGGGCAAGGGTCAATGAGCAGTTCTTC
TRBV19	.	TRBJ2-1	.	CASHTAPGDEQFF	TGTGCCAGCCACACCGCCCCTGGGGATGAGCAGTTCTTC
TRBV5-1	.	TRBJ2-5	TRBD2	CASSLAPKQRGETQYF	TGCGCCAGCAGCTTGGCCCCAAAACAGCGGGGAGAGACCCAGTACTTC
TRBV6-1	once	TRBJ1-5	.	CASRRQHSNQPQHF	TGTGCCAGCAGGAGGCAGCATAGCAATCAGCCCCAGCATTTT
TRBV5-1	once	TRBJ1-2	TRBD1	CASSPAGGNYGYTF	TGCGCCAGCAGCCCGGCAGGGGGAAACTATGGCTACACCTTC
TRBV18	.	TRBJ2-5	TRBD2	CASSPTTSGSQETQYF	TGTGCCAGCTCACCCACGACTAGCGGGTCCCAAGAGACCCAGTACTTC
TRBV7-9	.	TRBJ2-7	.	CASSSGNYEQYF	TGTGCCAGCAGCTCCGGCAACTACGAGCAGTACTTC
TRBV6-1	.	TRBJ1-6	.	CASKVHNSPLHF	TGTGCCAGCAAAGTTCATAATTCACCCCTCCACTTT
TRBV5-5	few	TRBJ2-2	.	CASSLVMPGELFF	TGTGCCAGCAGCTTGGTTATGCCTGGGGAGCTGTTTTTT
TRBV27	.	TRBJ1-6	.	CASSPARINNSPLHF	TGTGCCAGCAGCCCCGCGAGAATTAATAATTCACCCCTCCACTTT
TRBV19	.	TRBJ2-7	.	CASAPQGSYEQYF	TGTGCCAGTGCGCCGCAAGGCTCCTACGAGCAGTACTTC
TRBV18	.	TRBJ2-3	.	CASSPLGQGDTQYF	TGTGCCAGCTCACCATTGGGTCAGGGAGATACGCAGTATTTT
TRBV10-3	.	TRBJ1-1	.	CAISESWELEAFF	TGTGCCATCAGTGAGTCATGGGAGCTTGAAGCTTTCTTT
TRBV2	.	TRBJ1-2	TRBD1	CASRVSRTGENGYTF	TGTGCCAGCAGGGTTAGCAGGACAGGGGAGAATGGCTACACCTTC
TRBV19	.	TRBJ2-7	.	CASKRGRQASYEQYF	TGTGCCAGCAAACGAGGGAGACAGGCCTCCTACGAGCAGTACTTC
TRBV5-6	.	TRBJ2-7	.	CASSLDYEQYF	TGTGCCAGCAGCTTGGATTACGAGCAGTACTTC
TRBV6-5	.	TRBJ1-1	.	CASSYQTENTEAFF	TGTGCCAGCAGTTACCAGACGGAGAACACTGAAGCTTTCTTT
TRBV19	few	TRBJ1-1	.	CASSIDKTRTEAFF	TGTGCCAGTAGTATAGATAAAACACGAACTGAAGCTTTCTTT
TRBV6-5	.	TRBJ1-6	.	CASSYVGYGSPLHF	TGTGCCAGCAGTTACGTAGGGTATGGGTCACCCCTCCACTTT
TRBV18	.	TRBJ1-6	TRBD1	CASSLGTVQGGSPLHF	TGTGCCAGCTCACTGGGGACAGTCCAAGGAGGTTCACCCCTCCACTTT
TRBV18	.	TRBJ1-5	.	CASSPLRAGDNQPQHF	TGTGCCAGCTCACCACTGAGGGCAGGGGATAACCAGCCCCAGCATTTT
TRBV5-1	.	TRBJ2-6	.	CASSLRAIISGANVLTF	TGCGCCAGCAGCTTACGGGCTATTATCTCTGGGGCCAACGTCCTGACTTTC
TRBV27	.	TRBJ2-7	.	CASSFGRMAEQYF	TGTGCCAGCAGTTTTGGCAGGATGGCCGAGCAGTACTTC
TRBV4-1	.	TRBJ1-5	.	CASSQDTTPRGNQPQHF	TGCGCCAGCAGCCAAGACACCACCCCGAGGGGTAATCAGCCCCAGCATTTT
TRBV18	.	TRBJ2-4	.	CASSPHKADIQYF	TGTGCCAGCTCACCCCATAAAGCGGACATTCAGTACTTC
TRBV9	.	TRBJ2-5	TRBD2	CASSQTSGAAETQYF	TGTGCCAGCAGCCAGACTAGCGGGGCTGCGGAGACCCAGTACTTC
TRBV21-1	.	TRBJ1-2	.	CASSNGDTANYGYTF	TGTGCCAGCAGCAACGGGGACACCGCTAACTATGGCTACACCTTC
TRBV7-9	.	TRBJ2-5	.	CASTLLGSGQETQYF	TGTGCCAGCACCTTACTAGGGAGTGGGCAAGAGACCCAGTACTTC
TRBV19	.	TRBJ2-6	.	CASSSPGWAGGTGANVLTF	TGTGCCAGTAGTAGCCCTGGCTGGGCTGGAGGGACTGGGGCCAACGTCCTGACTTTC
TRBV15	.	TRBJ2-1	TRBD1	CATHPWGTANNEQFF	TGTGCCACCCACCCCTGGGGGACAGCGAACAATGAGCAGTTCTTC
TRBV7-8	.	TRBJ1-5	.	CASSLNGGQPQHF	TGTGCCAGCAGCCTCAACGGGGGACAGCCCCAGCATTTT
TRBV5-4	.	TRBJ1-1	.	CASSPHTNTEAFF	TGTGCCAGCAGCCCCCATACGAACACTGAAGCTTTCTTT
TRBV19	.	TRBJ1-5	.	CASRDSNSNQPQHF	TGTGCCAGTAGGGACAGTAATAGCAATCAGCCCCAGCATTTT
TRBV28	once	TRBJ1-4	.	CASSLAGVEKLFF	TGTGCCAGCAGTTTGGCAGGGGTCGAAAAACTGTTTTTT
TRBV5-6	.	TRBJ1-5	.	CASSLSGQPQHF	TGTGCCAGCAGCTTGAGTGGTCAGCCCCAGCATTTT
TRBV5-1	.	TRBJ2-3	.	CASSLRGNTQYF	TGCGCCAGCAGCCTCAGGGGAAATACGCAGTATTTT
TRBV6-6	.	TRBJ1-5	.	CASSPLRSNQPQHF	TGTGCCAGCAGTCCCCTGCGTAGCAATCAGCCCCAGCATTTT
TRBV19	.	TRBJ1-1	TRBD1	CASSSDRGTTEAFF	TGTGCCAGTAGTTCCGACAGGGGGACCACTGAAGCTTTCTTT
TRBV27	.	TRBJ1-2	.	CASSSHPATNYGYTF	TGTGCCAGCAGTTCCCACCCGGCAACTAACTATGGCTACACCTTC
TRBV7-2	.	TRBJ1-2	.	CASGVSNYGYTF	TGTGCCAGCGGTGTATCTAACTATGGCTACACCTTC
TRBV19	.	TRBJ1-6	TRBD1	CASSQWGTGTYNSPLHF	TGTGCCAGTTCCCAGTGGGGGACAGGGACCTATAATTCACCCCTCCACTTT
TRBV5-1	.	TRBJ1-1	TRBD1	CASSLTATGGVTEAFF	TGCGCCAGCAGCTTGACCGCCACAGGGGGGGTCACTGAAGCTTTCTTT
TRBV19	.	TRBJ2-7	.	CASSLHSATYEQYF	TGTGCCAGTAGTCTCCATTCGGCAACCTACGAGCAGTACTTC
TRBV19	.	TRBJ1-5	TRBD1	CASSIVWTGSEQPQHF	TGTGCCAGTAGTATAGTTTGGACAGGGAGTGAGCAGCCCCAGCATTTT
TRBV25-1	.	TRBJ1-6	.	CASSDLGHYSPLHF	TGTGCCAGCAGTGATCTTGGACATTATTCACCCCTCCACTTT